The rows below give T cell receptor beta chains drawn from one sample of a study of CD8+ T cells in alopecia areata. Clones were sequenced by immunoSEQ multiplex PCR, and TCRdb holds only the in-frame ones, with some missing. The sample lists about 200,000 clones, roughly 56% occurring once. The sample taken for sequencing was CD8+ T cells sorted from blood. The source is a human donor in good health. CDR3s include the opening cysteine and the closing phenylalanine or tryptophan. A D gene is named only where the DNA matches it firmly. Size tells how often a clone was seen (once, few, many) or the class of an expanded clone, and some rows leave it out.

v_call	j_call	d_call	clone_size	cdr3_aa	cdr3_nt
TRBV5-1	TRBJ2-7	TRBD1	-	CASSLEGTVTNEQYF	TGCGCCAGCAGCTTGGAAGGGACAGTCACCAACGAGCAGTACTTC
TRBV13	TRBJ1-1	-	-	CASSIQGPQGTEAFF	TGTGCCAGCAGTATCCAGGGGCCCCAAGGCACTGAAGCTTTCTTT
TRBV13	TRBJ1-5	-	-	CASSTGIGPQHF	TGTGCCAGCAGTACAGGGATTGGACCCCAGCATTTT
TRBV30	TRBJ2-7	-	-	CAWSADLGLSRIYEQYF	TGTGCCTGGAGTGCCGACCTCGGTCTGTCACGTATCTACGAGCAGTACTTC
TRBV29-1	TRBJ1-1	TRBD1	few	CSVGGQGEAFF	TGCAGCGTTGGGGGACAGGGAGAAGCTTTCTTT
TRBV5-1	TRBJ2-7	TRBD1	-	CASSLEQGSSNEQYF	TGCGCCAGCAGCTTGGAACAGGGGAGCTCTAACGAGCAGTACTTC
TRBV7-9	TRBJ2-1	TRBD2	-	CASSRDTSGENNEQFF	TGTGCCAGCAGTCGGGATACTAGCGGGGAAAACAATGAGCAGTTCTTC
TRBV7-6	TRBJ2-1	-	-	CASSLDQGYNEQFF	TGTGCCAGCAGCTTAGACCAGGGATACAATGAGCAGTTCTTC
TRBV27	TRBJ1-6	-	-	CASSLGGSPLHF	TGTGCCAGCAGTTTGGGGGGTTCACCCCTCCACTTT
TRBV7-9	TRBJ2-5	-	-	CASSSGIQETQYF	TGTGCCAGCAGCTCCGGGATCCAAGAGACCCAGTACTTC
TRBV29-1	TRBJ2-6	TRBD1	-	CSVVTGTGFSGANVLTF	TGCAGCGTGGTAACCGGGACAGGATTCTCTGGGGCCAACGTCCTGACTTTC
TRBV20-1	TRBJ1-1	-	-	CSAIDTSEAFF	TGCAGTGCTATAGACACTTCTGAAGCTTTCTTT
TRBV19	TRBJ2-2	-	few	CASSIDLYTGELFF	TGTGCCAGTAGTATAGACCTTTACACCGGGGAGCTGTTTTTT
TRBV30	TRBJ2-7	-	-	CAWARDTYEQYF	TGTGCCTGGGCCCGGGACACCTACGAGCAGTACTTC
TRBV30	TRBJ2-7	-	-	CALGVSGSLYEQYF	TGTGCCCTGGGGGTCTCGGGGTCCCTTTACGAGCAGTACTTC
TRBV10-1	TRBJ2-7	-	-	CASSESMGSTRQYF	TGCGCCAGCAGTGAGTCGATGGGCAGTACGAGGCAGTACTTC
TRBV11-2	TRBJ2-1	-	-	CASSLGGRQGDYNEQFF	TGTGCCAGCAGCCTAGGGGGGAGACAGGGTGACTACAATGAGCAGTTCTTC
TRBV29-1	TRBJ2-6	-	few	CSVDEGTGANVLTF	TGCAGCGTTGATGAAGGGACTGGGGCCAACGTCCTGACTTTC
TRBV11-2	TRBJ2-3	-	-	CASSPEVIVEDTQYF	TGTGCCAGCAGTCCCGAGGTCATAGTCGAAGATACGCAGTATTTT
TRBV4-2	TRBJ1-6	TRBD1	-	CASSQDYAGGNSPLHF	TGTGCCAGCAGCCAAGATTATGCAGGGGGAAATTCACCCCTCCACTTT
TRBV19	TRBJ2-3	TRBD1	few	CASSLDRASTDTQYF	TGTGCCAGTAGCCTGGACAGGGCTAGCACAGATACGCAGTATTTT
TRBV27	TRBJ1-5	TRBD1	-	CASRVRQGINQPQHF	TGTGCCAGCAGGGTACGACAGGGTATCAATCAGCCCCAGCATTTT
TRBV19	TRBJ2-7	TRBD1	-	CASSASGTDYEQYF	TGTGCCAGTAGTGCCTCCGGGACAGACTACGAGCAGTACTTC
TRBV30	TRBJ1-2	-	-	CAWEGNGYTF	TGTGCCTGGGAGGGAAATGGCTACACCTTC
TRBV9	TRBJ2-1	-	-	CASSVSMHEQFF	TGTGCCAGCAGCGTAAGTATGCATGAGCAGTTCTTC
TRBV29-1	TRBJ2-7	TRBD1	few	CSVGQGKLRNYEQYF	TGCAGCGTGGGACAGGGGAAACTTAGAAACTACGAGCAGTACTTC
TRBV2	TRBJ2-6	-	-	CATYGGSGANVLTF	TGTGCCACCTACGGCGGGTCTGGGGCCAACGTCCTGACTTTC
TRBV6-5	TRBJ1-5	TRBD1	-	CASSPRGNQPQHF	TGTGCCAGCAGTCCCAGGGGGAATCAGCCCCAGCATTTT
TRBV2	TRBJ1-1	-	-	CASRDRLNTEAFF	TGTGCCAGCAGAGACAGGTTGAACACTGAAGCTTTCTTT
TRBV9	TRBJ2-3	-	-	CASSVGEVSTDTQYF	TGTGCCAGCAGCGTAGGGGAAGTGAGCACAGATACGCAGTATTTT
TRBV5-1	TRBJ2-3	TRBD2	-	CASSLELAGSSTDTQYF	TGCGCCAGCAGCTTGGAATTAGCGGGGTCTAGCACAGATACGCAGTATTTT
TRBV4-1	TRBJ2-5	TRBD2	-	CASSRPQAGLDQETQYF	TGCGCCAGCAGCCGCCCACAAGCGGGACTCGACCAAGAGACCCAGTACTTC
TRBV29-1	TRBJ1-2	-	few	CSATGGAANYGYTF	TGCAGCGCCACCGGGGGGGCCGCTAACTATGGCTACACCTTC
TRBV5-6	TRBJ1-5	-	few	CASSSGQTAQHF	TGTGCCAGCAGCTCAGGACAGACCGCCCAGCATTTT
TRBV7-6	TRBJ2-1	-	few	CASSSPGDSYNEQFF	TGTGCCAGCAGCTCCCCAGGCGACTCCTACAATGAGCAGTTCTTC
TRBV19	TRBJ2-7	TRBD1	medium-sized	CASSEAGTGTYEQYF	TGTGCCAGTAGCGAGGCCGGGACAGGGACATACGAGCAGTACTTC
TRBV6-6	TRBJ1-2	-	few	CAVRAEGYTF	TGTGCCGTTCGCGCGGAGGGCTACACCTTC
TRBV29-1	TRBJ1-3	-	-	CSVEWSSGNTIYF	TGCAGCGTTGAATGGTCCTCTGGAAACACCATATATTTT
TRBV5-6	TRBJ2-3	-	-	CASSSGPEGTDTQYF	TGTGCCAGCAGCTCTGGGCCAGAAGGCACAGATACGCAGTATTTT
TRBV29-1	TRBJ2-3	-	-	CSVEVWERTDTQYF	TGCAGCGTTGAAGTATGGGAAAGGACAGATACGCAGTATTTT